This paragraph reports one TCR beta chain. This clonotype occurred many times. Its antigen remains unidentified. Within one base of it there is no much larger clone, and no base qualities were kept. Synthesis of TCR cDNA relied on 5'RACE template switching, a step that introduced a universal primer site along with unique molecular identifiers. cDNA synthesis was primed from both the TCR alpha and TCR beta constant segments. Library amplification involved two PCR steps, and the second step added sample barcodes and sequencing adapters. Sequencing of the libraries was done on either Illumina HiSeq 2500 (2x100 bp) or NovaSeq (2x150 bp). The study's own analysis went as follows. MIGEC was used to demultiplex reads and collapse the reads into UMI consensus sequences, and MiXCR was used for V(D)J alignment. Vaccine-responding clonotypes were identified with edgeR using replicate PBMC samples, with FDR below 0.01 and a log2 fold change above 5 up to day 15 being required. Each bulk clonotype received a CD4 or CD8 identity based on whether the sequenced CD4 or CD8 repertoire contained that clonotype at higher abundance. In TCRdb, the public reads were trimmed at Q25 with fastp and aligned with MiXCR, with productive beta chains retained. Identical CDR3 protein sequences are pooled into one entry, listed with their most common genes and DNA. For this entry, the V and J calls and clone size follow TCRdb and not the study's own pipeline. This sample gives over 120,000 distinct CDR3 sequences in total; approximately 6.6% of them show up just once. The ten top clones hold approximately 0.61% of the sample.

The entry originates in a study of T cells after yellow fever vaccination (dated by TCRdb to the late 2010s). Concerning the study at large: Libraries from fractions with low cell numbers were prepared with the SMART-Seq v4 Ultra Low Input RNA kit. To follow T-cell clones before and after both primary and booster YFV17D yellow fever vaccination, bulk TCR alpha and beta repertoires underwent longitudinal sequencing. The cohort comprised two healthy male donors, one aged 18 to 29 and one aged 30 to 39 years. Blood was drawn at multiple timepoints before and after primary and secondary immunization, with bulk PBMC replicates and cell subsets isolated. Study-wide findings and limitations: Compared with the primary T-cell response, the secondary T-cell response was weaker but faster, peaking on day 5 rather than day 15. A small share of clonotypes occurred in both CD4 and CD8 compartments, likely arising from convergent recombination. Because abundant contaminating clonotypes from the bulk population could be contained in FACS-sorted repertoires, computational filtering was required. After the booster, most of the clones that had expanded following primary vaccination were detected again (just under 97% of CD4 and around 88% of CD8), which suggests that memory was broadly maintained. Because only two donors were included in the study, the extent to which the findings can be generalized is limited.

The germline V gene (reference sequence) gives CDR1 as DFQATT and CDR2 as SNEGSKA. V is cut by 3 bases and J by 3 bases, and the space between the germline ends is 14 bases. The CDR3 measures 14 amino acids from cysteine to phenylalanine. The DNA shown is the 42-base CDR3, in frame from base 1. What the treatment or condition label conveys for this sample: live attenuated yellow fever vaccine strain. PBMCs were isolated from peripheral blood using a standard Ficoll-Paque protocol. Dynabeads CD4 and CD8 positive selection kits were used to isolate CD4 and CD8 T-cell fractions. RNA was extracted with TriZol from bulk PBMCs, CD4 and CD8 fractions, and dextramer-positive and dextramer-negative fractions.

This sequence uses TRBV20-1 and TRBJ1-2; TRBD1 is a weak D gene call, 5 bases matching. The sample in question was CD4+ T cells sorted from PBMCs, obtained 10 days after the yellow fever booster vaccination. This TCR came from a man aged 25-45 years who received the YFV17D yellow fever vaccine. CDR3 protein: CSASAGTLDYGYTF. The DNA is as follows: TGCAGTGCTAGTGCGGGGACGTTGGACTATGGCTACACCTTC.